A selection of T cell receptor beta chains follows, all from one sample in a study of chemoradiotherapy in HPV16-positive cancers. Generated by immunoSEQ multiplex PCR, the TCRdb table keeps only in-frame clones and is missing some. The data show nearly 450 clones, around 87% seen once. Sequenced here: tumor tissue, sampled from a patient who underwent chemoradiotherapy. The origin of the receptors is a human donor with HPV-associated anogenital cancer. Both conserved end residues are part of each CDR3. Each record gives: clone size, J gene, D gene, V gene, CDR3 DNA, CDR3 protein. A D gene is named only where the DNA matches it firmly. Some rows have no size entry. The others give once, few or many, or a class for an expanded clone.

size: .; J: TRBJ1-5; D: TRBD1; V: TRBV5-6; DNA: TGTGCCAGCAGCTTAAACAGGGGGCGTCAGCCCCAGCATTTT; CDR3: CASSLNRGRQPQHF
size: .; J: TRBJ1-2; D: .; V: TRBV5-1; DNA: TGCGCCAGCAGCTTGGATGTGGGGGGTGGAGGCTACACCTTC; CDR3: CASSLDVGGGGYTF
size: .; J: TRBJ2-3; D: TRBD2; V: TRBV9; DNA: TGTGCCAGCAGCGTAGACGGGACTAGCGCAACAGATACGCAGTATTTT; CDR3: CASSVDGTSATDTQYF
size: .; J: TRBJ2-1; D: TRBD2; V: TRBV14; DNA: TGTGCCAGCAGCCAAGAAAGGATGGTAGCGGGAGGGCCGGGTGAGCAGTTCTTC; CDR3: CASSQERMVAGGPGEQFF
size: once; J: TRBJ2-2; D: .; V: TRBV6-4; DNA: TGTGCCAGCAGTGCAGGGAACACCGGGGAGCTGTTTTTT; CDR3: CASSAGNTGELFF
size: .; J: TRBJ1-2; D: .; V: TRBV5-6; DNA: TGTGCCAGCAGCTTGGAGCGGACAGTCTTCAGCACCTTC; CDR3: CASSLERTVFSTF
size: .; J: TRBJ2-7; D: TRBD2; V: TRBV6-6; DNA: TGTGCCAGCAGTTACTCGGCCAGCGGGGTCCACGAGCAGTACTTC; CDR3: CASSYSASGVHEQYF
size: .; J: TRBJ2-2; D: TRBD2; V: TRBV29-1; DNA: TGCAGCGTTGCGGGACTAGCGGGACGCACCGGGGAGCTGTTTTTT; CDR3: CSVAGLAGRTGELFF
size: .; J: TRBJ2-3; D: .; V: TRBV12-5; DNA: TGTGCTAGTGGTCATGGACAGAGCACAGATACGCAGTATTTT; CDR3: CASGHGQSTDTQYF
size: .; J: TRBJ2-3; D: .; V: TRBV18; DNA: TGTGCCAGCTCACCACCCTCAGTGGGCACAGATACGCAGTATTTT; CDR3: CASSPPSVGTDTQYF
size: .; J: TRBJ1-5; D: .; V: TRBV19; DNA: TGTGCCAGTAGCACGGGGGTGAGCAATCAGCCCCAGCATTTT; CDR3: CASSTGVSNQPQHF
size: .; J: TRBJ2-5; D: .; V: TRBV5-1; DNA: TGCGCCAGCAGCCCCGGTAGGGTTGGGGAGACCCAGTACTTC; CDR3: CASSPGRVGETQYF
size: .; J: TRBJ1-2; D: .; V: TRBV19; DNA: TGTGCCAGTAGTGTCGCCCCCCAGGGCGGGGGCTACACCTTC; CDR3: CASSVAPQGGGYTF
size: .; J: TRBJ1-1; D: TRBD1; V: TRBV5-1; DNA: TGCGCCAGCAGCGCTACCGGGACAGGGATGGAGGCTTTCTTT; CDR3: CASSATGTGMEAFF